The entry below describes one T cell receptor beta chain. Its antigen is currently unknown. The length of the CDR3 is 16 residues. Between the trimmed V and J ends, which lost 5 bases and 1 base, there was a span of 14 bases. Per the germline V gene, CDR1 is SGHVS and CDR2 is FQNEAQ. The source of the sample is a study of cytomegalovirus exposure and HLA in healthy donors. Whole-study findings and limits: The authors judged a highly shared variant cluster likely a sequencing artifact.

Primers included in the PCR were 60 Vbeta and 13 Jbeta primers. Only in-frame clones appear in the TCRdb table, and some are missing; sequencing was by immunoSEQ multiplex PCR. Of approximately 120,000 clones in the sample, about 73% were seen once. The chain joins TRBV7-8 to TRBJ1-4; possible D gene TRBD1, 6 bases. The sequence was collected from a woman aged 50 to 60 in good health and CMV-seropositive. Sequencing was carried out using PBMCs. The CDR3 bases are TGTGCCAGCAGCCCGGGGACCAGGGGAACTAATGAAAAACTGTTTTTT. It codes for CASSPGTRGTNEKLFF.